The 23 T cell receptor beta chains given below trace back to one sample, sequenced in a study of blood T cell repertoires in COVID-19 (dated by TCRdb to about 2020). Receptors were amplified or captured by the immunoSEQ multiplex PCR assay. TCRdb stores this immuneACCESS table with in-frame sequences only. Part of the clones is absent; in the studies checked, under half of the shortfall reflects unresolved V genes, and no reason is known for the rest. The sample table contains over 600,000 clones; only one count was recorded for approximately 90% of them. Of the sample, roughly 0.25% falls within the top ten clones. Sequenced sample: peripheral blood. The receptors come from a woman aged 18-29 years with acute or convalescent COVID-19.

The rearrangement links TRBV27 to TRBJ1-6, with D perhaps matching TRBD1 (6 bases). In germline, CDR1 is MNHEY, CDR2 SMNVEV (reference sequence). The CDR3 has 15 amino acids. The V end lost 5 bases, the J end lost 5 bases, and 13 bases lay between the germline ends. The chain's CDR3 is CASSTRQANNSPLHF. In DNA, the CDR3 is TGTGCCAGCAGTACCCGACAGGCAAATAATTCACCCCTCCACTTT.

This chain connects TRBV11-2 to TRBJ2-4, with 9 nucleotides matching TRBD1. Germline CDR1 SGHAT, CDR2 FQNNGV. This CDR3 spans 15 amino acids. The V and J ends lost 1 base and 4 bases, in that order; junction bases with no gene match: 2. The CDR3 reads CASSLGGTGKNIQYF. DNA for the CDR3: TGTGCCAGCAGCTTAGGTGGGACAGGGAAAAACATTCAGTACTTC. Using reference TRBV11-2 and TRBJ2-4 for the parts outside the CDR3, the full variable domain is EAGVAQSPRYKIIEKRQSVAFWCNPISGHATLYWYQQILGQGPKLLIQFQNNGVVDDSQLPKDRFSAERLKGVDSTLKIQPAKLEDSAVYLCASSLGGTGKNIQYFGAGTRLSVL.

V gene TRBV10-3 combines with J gene TRBJ2-7, with D tentatively TRBD1 (6 bases). Deletions cut 10 bases from V and 5 bases from J, with 24 bases between. The CDR3 has 15 amino acids. CDR1 is ENHRY and CDR2 is SYGVKD in the germline V gene. CDR3 nucleotides: TGTGCCACTCAAACATCCGACGGACAGAGCCACGAGCAGTACTTC. Translating gives CATQTSDGQSHEQYF.

This chain connects TRBV5-1 to TRBJ2-5; weak D call: TRBD1 (6 bases). Germline CDR1 is SGHRS and CDR2 is YFSETQ. The V end was cut by 2 bases, the J end by 7 bases, with 24 bases between. The CDR3 covers 17 residues. CDR3 protein: CASSFESPGHSRGTQYF. Written as DNA, the CDR3 is TGCGCCAGCAGCTTCGAATCCCCGGGACACTCCAGGGGGACCCAGTACTTC.

Comment on this clone: Additional DNA sequences in this sample encode the identical CDR3. The chain employs TRBV11-2 and TRBJ2-7, with 8 bases identical to TRBD1. CDR3 length: 14 amino acids. Germline V CDR1 and CDR2: SGHAT, FQNNGV. V gave up 3 bases and J gave up 2 bases; unmatched junction bases: 3. CDR3 sequence: CASSFGQGTYEQYF. The DNA for the CDR3 is TGTGCCAGCAGCTTCGGACAGGGAACCTACGAGCAGTACTTC.

The gene calls are TRBV30 and TRBJ2-1, with D unclear. CDR1 and CDR2 from the germline V gene are GTSNPN and SVGIG (reference sequence). V dropped 3 bases and J dropped 5 bases, with 14 bases sitting between them. This CDR3 has 14 residues. The CDR3 loop reads CAWSLVRLHNEQFF. The CDR3 DNA reads TGTGCCTGGAGCTTAGTGCGGTTACACAATGAGCAGTTCTTC.

The chain joins TRBV6-5 to TRBJ1-2; D may be TRBD1 (6 bases). This CDR3 has 12 residues. CDR1 is MNHEY and CDR2 is SVGAGI in the germline V gene. The germline V and J ends were trimmed by 2 bases and 5 bases, with 6 bases remaining between them. CDR3 amino acids: CASSYQGYGYTF. CDR3 sequence (DNA): TGTGCCAGCAGTTACCAGGGGTATGGCTACACCTTC.

The chain has TRBV2 and TRBJ2-5; 8 bases fit TRBD1. Germline CDR1 is SNHLY and CDR2 is FYNNEI. CDR3 size: 16 residues. The J segment lost 4 bases and the V segment lost 4 bases, leaving 11 bases of the junction unmatched. CDR3 amino acids: CASSGGPRGRLETQYF. The CDR3 DNA reads TGTGCCAGCAGTGGGGGGCCCAGGGGGCGGTTAGAGACCCAGTACTTC.

The gene calls are TRBV9 and TRBJ2-5; 8 bases are shared with TRBD2. Trimming at V came to 4 bases and at J to 3 bases, leaving 14 bases not matched to a gene. CDR1 is SGDLS and CDR2 is YYNGEE in the germline V gene. CDR3 length: 17 amino acids. CDR3 sequence: CASSSRGEGLVEETQYF. DNA for the CDR3: TGTGCCAGCAGCTCCCGCGGCGAGGGACTAGTAGAAGAGACCCAGTACTTC. The full variable domain, rest sourced from reference TRBV9 and TRBJ2-5, is DSGVTQTPKHLITATGQRVTLRCSPRSGDLSVYWYQQSLDQGLQFLIQYYNGEERAKGNILERFSAQQFPDLHSELNLSSLELGDSALYFCASSSRGEGLVEETQYFGPGTRLLVL.

The chain uses TRBV5-4 and TRBJ2-1, with 8 bases that match TRBD1. Germline values: CDR1 SGHNT, CDR2 YYREEE (reference sequence). This CDR3 comprises 12 residues. Losses at the gene ends were 3 bases for V and 7 bases for J; bases not matched to a gene: 0. In DNA form, the CDR3 reads TGTGCCAGCAGCTGGGACAGGAATGAGCAGTTCTTC. It encodes CASSWDRNEQFF.

The genes are TRBV4-1 and TRBJ2-7, with 11 bases aligning to TRBD2. The CDR3 consists of 17 residues. Germline V gene sequence: CDR1 MGHRA, CDR2 YSYEKL. Germline trimming cut 1 base from V and 3 bases from J; bases unmatched to any gene: 8. The CDR3 sequence is CASSQGSLTSGDYEQYF. DNA for the CDR3: TGCGCCAGCAGCCAAGGTAGCCTGACTAGCGGGGACTACGAGCAGTACTTC.

This chain joins TRBV19 and TRBJ1-1; perhaps TRBD1 as D (5 bases). This CDR3 has 14 amino acids. Germline loops: CDR1 LNHDA, CDR2 SQIVND (reference sequence). With 7 bases removed from V and 0 bases from J, the gap between germline ends came to 12 bases. The CDR3 sequence is CASTGDSMNTEAFF. CDR3 coding DNA: TGTGCCAGTACCGGAGACAGCATGAACACTGAAGCTTTCTTT.

The V gene is TRBV18, the J gene TRBJ2-7, with 7 bases identical to TRBD1. Germline loops: CDR1 KGHSH, CDR2 LQKENI. The CDR3 runs to 16 residues. The ends lost 0 bases at V and 7 bases at J; junction bases unmatched: 12. The CDR3, as DNA: TGTGCCAGCTCACCACCGACAGGGAGACCCACGGGTGAGCAGTACTTC. As protein: CASSPPTGRPTGEQYF.

The chain recombines TRBV19 with TRBJ1-5; 10 bases agree with TRBD1. Germline V gene lookup returns CDR1 LNHDA and CDR2 SQIVND (reference sequence). J was trimmed by 5 bases and V by 7 bases; bases with no gene match: 2. The CDR3 is 13 residues long. CDR3 region: CASKDRGYQPQHF. DNA for the CDR3: TGTGCCAGTAAGGACAGGGGGTATCAGCCCCAGCATTTT. Looking up the rest from reference TRBV19 and TRBJ1-5 gives the full variable domain: DGGITQSPKYLFRKEGQNVTLSCEQNLNHDAMYWYRQDPGQGLRLIYYSQIVNDFQKGDIAEGYSVSREKKESFPLTVTSAQKNPTAFYLCASKDRGYQPQHFGDGTRLSIL.

The CDR3 nucleotides read TGCAGTGTGGGCTTAGGCAATGAGCAGTTCTTC. It is translated as CSVGLGNEQFF. The chain employs TRBV20-1 and TRBJ2-1; D remains ambiguous. The germline CDR1 and CDR2 sequences are DFQATT and SNEGSKA (reference sequence). V lost 7 bases to trimming and J lost 6 bases, with 10 bases between them. The CDR3 runs to 11 residues.

This clone occurred a few times. The chain combines TRBV19 with TRBJ1-1; D is uncertain. The V and J ends lost 5 bases and 0 bases respectively, with 13 bases between them. The CDR3 length is 15 residues. The V gene's germline CDR1 is LNHDA and CDR2 SQIVND (reference sequence). CDR3 nucleotide sequence: TGTGCCAGTAGTGAGACATCAGTCATGAACACTGAAGCTTTCTTT. Encoded protein: CASSETSVMNTEAFF.

This clone has a handful of counts. V and J are TRBV13 and TRBJ1-1, with D uncertain. This CDR3 is built from 12 residues. Germline V gene data show CDR1 as PRHDT and CDR2 as FYEKMQ (reference sequence). V was pared by 2 bases and J by 5 bases, with 6 bases between. The CDR3 here is CASSLLRTEAFF. CDR3 in DNA: TGTGCCAGCAGCTTACTGCGGACTGAAGCTTTCTTT.

The J gene is TRBJ1-1, the V gene TRBV4-1; D gene uncertain. The CDR3 is 14 residues long. Deletions cut 0 bases from V and 4 bases from J, with 9 bases between. Germline V CDR1 and CDR2: MGHRA, YSYEKL. The CDR3 loop reads CASSQDPGATEAFF. As DNA, the CDR3 is TGCGCCAGCAGCCAAGATCCGGGAGCCACTGAAGCTTTCTTT.

This chain uses TRBV6-1 with TRBJ2-7; tentatively, D is TRBD2 (5 bases). From germline, CDR1 is MNHNS and CDR2 SASEGT. The CDR3 covers 16 residues. V was pared by 3 bases and J by 1 base, with 16 bases between. CDR3 residues: CASSEASAGKSYEQYF. The CDR3 nucleotides read TGTGCCAGCAGTGAGGCCAGCGCGGGCAAGTCCTACGAGCAGTACTTC.

The rearrangement joins TRBV19 to TRBJ2-2; D possibly corresponds to TRBD2 (5 bases). Per the germline V gene, CDR1 is LNHDA and CDR2 is SQIVND (reference sequence). The V end lost 1 base, the J end lost 3 bases, and 6 bases lay between the germline ends. The CDR3 is made up of 14 amino acids. The CDR3 DNA sequence: TGTGCCAGTAGTATAGGGCGGGACACCGGGGAGCTGTTTTTT. It translates to CASSIGRDTGELFF. Using reference TRBV19 and TRBJ2-2 for the parts outside the CDR3, the full variable domain is DGGITQSPKYLFRKEGQNVTLSCEQNLNHDAMYWYRQDPGQGLRLIYYSQIVNDFQKGDIAEGYSVSREKKESFPLTVTSAQKNPTAFYLCASSIGRDTGELFFGEGSRLTVL.

The chain combines TRBV27 with TRBJ1-2; D gene ambiguous. The CDR3 covers 13 residues. CDR1 and CDR2 from the germline V gene are MNHEY and SMNVEV (reference sequence). The V end was cut by 3 bases, the J end by 4 bases, with 9 bases between. The CDR3 reads CASSFSSVYGYTF. For the CDR3, the DNA is TGTGCCAGCAGTTTTTCGTCGGTCTATGGCTACACCTTC.

J is TRBJ1-5 and V is TRBV19, with TRBD1 matching 11 bases. The CDR3 sequence is 17 residues long. Germline loops: CDR1 LNHDA, CDR2 SQIVND (reference sequence). The trim removed 10 bases at V and 6 bases at J, leaving 17 bases unmatched. CDR3 DNA: TGTGCCACCGGGAAGGAGGGACAGGGGGATTGGCGTCAGCCCCAGCATTTT. Its protein is CATGKEGQGDWRQPQHF. The entire variable domain, with the rest obtained from reference TRBV19 and TRBJ1-5, is as follows: DGGITQSPKYLFRKEGQNVTLSCEQNLNHDAMYWYRQDPGQGLRLIYYSQIVNDFQKGDIAEGYSVSREKKESFPLTVTSAQKNPTAFYLCATGKEGQGDWRQPQHFGDGTRLSIL.

This clone has a handful of counts. J is TRBJ1-1 and V is TRBV27; 8 bases agree with TRBD1. Looked up from germline, CDR1 is MNHEY and CDR2 is SMNVEV (reference sequence). This CDR3 is 12 amino acids long. V lost 5 bases and J lost 10; bases outside the gene matches: 6. CDR3 in amino acids: CASSEQGGRAFF. Here the CDR3 DNA reads TGTGCCAGCAGTGAACAGGGGGGGAGAGCTTTCTTT.